This TCR beta chain is drawn from a study of cytomegalovirus exposure and HLA in healthy donors. Study at large: Earlier, approximately 190 million T cells were analyzed, and 90 million to 120 million unique TCR beta sequences were found among them. Whole-study results and caveats: On later analysis, the bulk of CMV-associated TCR beta chains appeared to be HLA-restricted. Among TCR beta chains, those listed as cytomegalovirus-associated numbered over 150.

Trimming shortened V by 3 bases and J by 3 bases, and 9 bases separated the two germline ends. Germline values: CDR1 SGHTA, CDR2 FQGNSA. CDR3 length equals 14 residues. Concerning this clone itself: Its antigen is not identified.

The PCR made use of 60 Vbeta and 13 Jbeta primers. Profiling relied on immunoSEQ multiplex PCR, and the TCRdb table lists in-frame clones only, not all of them. Seen here are 110,000 to 150,000 clones, roughly three quarters observed once, and the top ten hold around 5%. The sequence was obtained from a male donor in good health and CMV-seronegative. V and J are TRBV7-2 and TRBJ2-4; a weak D match, TRBD1 (6 bases). The sample taken for sequencing was PBMCs. In DNA form, the CDR3 reads TGTGCCAGCAGCTTTGTGGACAGCAAAAACATTCAGTACTTC. Translating it yields CASSFVDSKNIQYF.